Listed here are 25 T cell receptor beta chains from one sample, sequenced in a study of T cell responses to AZD1222 COVID-19 vaccine. Libraries were prepared by immunoSEQ multiplex PCR; TCRdb keeps only in-frame clonotypes and omits some of them. Of around 110,000 clones in the sample, roughly nine tenths were seen once. Sample: peripheral blood, taken 28 days after the second AZD1222 dose. The receptor set was obtained from an adult who received the AZD1222 COVID-19 vaccine.

The chain recombines TRBV7-9 with TRBJ1-6, with no clear D. Germline assignment: CDR1 SEHNR and CDR2 FQNEAQ (reference sequence). The ends were cut back, 2 bases at V and 7 bases at J, with 9 bases in the middle. This CDR3 comprises 14 residues. The DNA of the CDR3 is TGTGCCAGCAGCTTATTGGGGAACAATTCACCCCTCCACTTT. Amino acid sequence: CASSLLGNNSPLHF. The entire variable domain, with the rest obtained from reference TRBV7-9 and TRBJ1-6, is as follows: DTGVSQNPRHKITKRGQNVTFRCDPISEHNRLYWYRQTLGQGPEFLTYFQNEAQLEKSRLLSDRFSAERPKGSFSTLEIQRTEQGDSAMYLCASSLLGNNSPLHFGNGTRLTVT.

The genes are TRBV4-3 and TRBJ2-5; D is possibly TRBD1 (5 bases). This CDR3 comprises 14 residues. The germline CDR1 and CDR2 sequences are LGHNA and YSLEER. Trimming pared 4 bases from V and 5 bases from J, leaving 14 bases between. CDR3 coding DNA: TGCGCCAGCAGCCTAAGGGGATCGTCGGAGACCCAGTACTTC. Encoded protein: CASSLRGSSETQYF.

This chain connects TRBV27 to TRBJ1-1; unclear D gene. CDR1 is MNHEY, CDR2 SMNVEV, per germline (reference sequence). The CDR3 covers 14 residues. The V gene lost 4 bases and the J gene lost 1 base, with 10 bases spanning the gap. The CDR3 nucleotides read TGTGCCAGCAGTTCTCCAGGACGGAACACTGAAGCTTTCTTT. Encoded protein: CASSSPGRNTEAFF.

The chain links TRBV9 to TRBJ1-2, with 9 nucleotides matching TRBD1. This CDR3 contains 15 residues. V was clipped by 3 bases and J by 0 bases; unmatched bases: 3. From germline, CDR1 is SGDLS and CDR2 YYNGEE. The CDR3 region has the DNA TGTGCCAGCAGCGGATACAGGGGGCCTAACTATGGCTACACCTTC. Residues: CASSGYRGPNYGYTF. Using reference TRBV9 and TRBJ1-2 for the parts outside the CDR3, the full variable domain is DSGVTQTPKHLITATGQRVTLRCSPRSGDLSVYWYQQSLDQGLQFLIQYYNGEERAKGNILERFSAQQFPDLHSELNLSSLELGDSALYFCASSGYRGPNYGYTFGSGTRLTVV.

The gene calls are TRBV5-1 and TRBJ1-1, with D unclear. The CDR3 spans 13 residues. The germline gives CDR1 SGHRS, CDR2 YFSETQ. The V gene lost 5 bases and the J gene lost 4 bases, with 12 bases spanning the gap. For the CDR3, the DNA is TGCGCCAGCAGTTCCGGGATGGGCACTGAAGCTTTCTTT. It translates to CASSSGMGTEAFF.

The rearrangement links TRBV5-4 to TRBJ2-2; 13 bases match TRBD2. This CDR3 spans 17 amino acids. J was trimmed by 7 bases and V by 0 bases; bases with no gene match: 6. Per the germline V gene, CDR1 is SGHNT and CDR2 is YYREEE (reference sequence). CDR3: CASSLGGTSGVGGELFF. CDR3 bases: TGTGCCAGCAGCTTGGGCGGGACTAGCGGGGTCGGCGGGGAGCTGTTTTTT.

In DNA form, the CDR3 reads TGCGCCACCAACAGGGGGGACTCCACCGGGGAGCTGTTTTTT. This codes for CATNRGDSTGELFF. The chain employs TRBV5-1 and TRBJ2-2; 8 bases map to TRBD1. J was trimmed by 4 bases and V by 9 bases; bases with no gene match: 8. The germline V gene encodes CDR1 SGHRS and CDR2 YFSETQ. The CDR3 covers 14 residues.

The chain employs TRBV12-5 and TRBJ2-5, with 7 bases aligning to TRBD1. Germline-derived CDR1 and CDR2 are LGHNT and FRNRAP. Trimming removed 1 base from V and 5 bases from J; junction bases left unmatched: 7. The CDR3 is made up of 15 amino acids. Here the CDR3 reads CASGLGETGWETQYF. Written as DNA, the CDR3 is TGTGCTAGTGGTTTGGGGGAGACAGGGTGGGAGACCCAGTACTTC.

The rearrangement joins TRBV6-6 to TRBJ1-2; D possibly corresponds to TRBD1 (5 bases). The germline V gene encodes CDR1 MNHNY and CDR2 SVGAGI (reference sequence). The V gene lost 7 bases and the J gene lost 8 bases, with 17 bases spanning the gap. CDR3 length: 13 residues. CDR3 region: CASIAFAGPGYTF. The CDR3 DNA reads TGTGCCAGCATAGCCTTTGCGGGGCCCGGCTACACCTTC.

The genes are TRBV28 and TRBJ1-5; 7 positions agree with TRBD1. Germline V gene data show CDR1 as MDHEN and CDR2 as SYDVKM. V was clipped by 7 bases and J by 5 bases; unmatched bases: 11. This CDR3 comprises 15 residues. The CDR3 reads CASISPDRFYQPQHF. The CDR3 DNA follows: TGTGCCAGCATCAGCCCGGACAGGTTCTATCAGCCCCAGCATTTT.

This clone is a singleton in its sample. The CDR3 sequence is CASSPTTGVDGYTF. CDR3 bases: TGTGCCAGCTCACCTACGACAGGGGTGGATGGCTACACCTTC. The V call is TRBV18, the J call TRBJ1-2, with 8 bases fitting TRBD1. The trim removed 3 bases at V and 6 bases at J, leaving 6 bases unmatched. The CDR3 extends over 14 amino acids. The V gene's germline CDR1 is KGHSH and CDR2 LQKENI.

V and J are TRBV23-1 and TRBJ1-1; perhaps TRBD1 as D (5 bases). TRBV23-1 is designated an ORF whose function remains uncertain. This CDR3 is 16 amino acids long. Trimming shortened V by 6 bases and J by 1 base, and 18 bases separated the two germline ends. CDR3 region: CASSYTSPGANTEAFF. The CDR3, as DNA: TGCGCCAGCAGCTATACATCTCCCGGGGCGAACACTGAAGCTTTCTTT.

The chain joins TRBV24-1 to TRBJ2-5; 7 nucleotides line up with TRBD1. Germline V CDR1 and CDR2: KGHDR, SFDVKD. V was clipped by 4 bases and J by 5 bases; unmatched bases: 6. This CDR3 is 14 amino acids long. The DNA of the CDR3 is TGTGCCACCAGTGAGACAGGGTTGGAGGAGACCCAGTACTTC. Translated: CATSETGLEETQYF.

J is TRBJ2-1 and V is TRBV28, with D unclear. This CDR3 has 11 residues. Looked up from germline, CDR1 is MDHEN and CDR2 is SYDVKM. The germline V and J ends were trimmed by 2 bases and 6 bases, with 2 bases remaining between them. CDR3 sequence (DNA): TGTGCCAGCAGTTTAGTCAATGAGCAGTTCTTC. It yields the protein CASSLVNEQFF.

The V and J genes are TRBV7-2 and TRBJ2-1; 7 bases align to TRBD2. This CDR3 comprises 16 residues. Per germline, CDR1 SGHTA and CDR2 FQGNSA. Trimming took 1 base from V and 1 from J; bases not matched to a gene: 4. The CDR3 loop reads CASSLEASGSYNEQFF. The CDR3 DNA sequence: TGTGCCAGCAGCTTAGAAGCTAGCGGTTCCTACAATGAGCAGTTCTTC.

The chain employs TRBV24-1 and TRBJ2-7; 11 bases agree with TRBD2. Germline CDR1 is KGHDR and CDR2 is SFDVKD. The CDR3 runs to 12 residues. Trimming removed 9 bases from V and 7 bases from J; junction bases left unmatched: 4. The CDR3 here is CATSSGGYEQYF. CDR3 bases: TGTGCCACCTCTAGCGGGGGGTATGAGCAGTACTTC.

This chain connects TRBV12-3 or TRBV12-4 to TRBJ2-7; D not resolved. CDR3 length: 13 amino acids. V gave up 2 bases and J gave up 2 bases, with 7 bases separating them. CDR3 sequence reads: CASSLFTTYEQYF. CDR3 in DNA: TGTGCCAGCAGTTTATTCACCACCTACGAGCAGTACTTC.

CDR3 residues: CASSLNSGGSTDTQYF. The DNA for the CDR3 is TGTGCCAGCAGCTTAAATTCGGGGGGTAGCACAGATACGCAGTATTTT. This chain connects TRBV11-2 to TRBJ2-3, with TRBD2 matching over 7 bases. CDR1 is SGHAT and CDR2 is FQNNGV in the germline V gene. The V gene end was trimmed by 2 bases and the J gene end by 0 bases; junction bases not matched to a gene: 5. The CDR3 is 16 residues long.

The rearrangement links TRBV5-5 to TRBJ2-7; D is perhaps TRBD1 (5 bases). Germline loops: CDR1 SGHKS, CDR2 YYEKEE (reference sequence). Deletions cut 6 bases from V and 0 bases from J, with 19 bases between. This CDR3 has 16 residues. Here the CDR3 DNA reads TGTGCCAGCACCCTCCGCCCAGGGAAGAGCTCCTACGAGCAGTACTTC. Encoded protein: CASTLRPGKSSYEQYF.

The chain uses TRBV18 and TRBJ1-2, with D unresolved. V gave up 10 bases and J gave up 4 bases, with 16 bases separating them. CDR1 and CDR2 (germline): KGHSH, LQKENI. The length of the CDR3 is 13 residues. The CDR3 is CATGEEGLYGYTF. In DNA form, the CDR3 reads TGTGCCACCGGGGAGGAGGGCCTCTATGGCTACACCTTC.

This chain uses TRBV5-5 with TRBJ2-7; D assignment may be TRBD1 or TRBD2 (5 bases each). Germline V gene data show CDR1 as SGHKS and CDR2 as YYEKEE (reference sequence). V was pared by 4 bases and J by 1 base, with 15 bases between. The CDR3 loop spans 15 amino acids. CDR3 in DNA: TGTGCCAGCAGCGGGCCAGGGAGAAATTCCTACGAGCAGTACTTC. This codes for CASSGPGRNSYEQYF.

V is TRBV10-3 and J is TRBJ1-2; D is ambiguous. V lost 6 bases and J lost 0, with 8 bases in between. The CDR3 has 13 residues. Germline CDR1 ENHRY, CDR2 SYGVKD. The CDR3 is CAISLSANYGYTF. In DNA form, the CDR3 reads TGTGCCATCAGCCTTTCAGCTAACTATGGCTACACCTTC.

The rearrangement uses TRBV19 and TRBJ1-2; D not resolved. Trimming took 4 bases from V and 5 from J, leaving 14 bases between them. Germline V gene sequence: CDR1 LNHDA, CDR2 SQIVND (reference sequence). The CDR3 runs to 14 residues. The CDR3 DNA reads TGTGCCAGTAGTACGGCCCATCCCCCTTATGGCTACACCTTC. Its translation is CASSTAHPPYGYTF. Using reference TRBV19 and TRBJ1-2 for the parts outside the CDR3, the full variable domain is DGGITQSPKYLFRKEGQNVTLSCEQNLNHDAMYWYRQDPGQGLRLIYYSQIVNDFQKGDIAEGYSVSREKKESFPLTVTSAQKNPTAFYLCASSTAHPPYGYTFGSGTRLTVV.

J is TRBJ2-3 and V is TRBV7-2; D is unresolved. Trimming removed 4 bases from V and 3 bases from J, with 11 bases in between. CDR3 size: 14 residues. CDR1 is SGHTA, CDR2 FQGNSA, per germline. The CDR3 spells CASSSNYNTDTQYF. For the CDR3, the DNA is TGTGCCAGCAGCTCAAACTATAATACAGATACGCAGTATTTT.

CDR3: CASSLGESYEQYF. For the CDR3, the DNA is TGCGCCAGCAGTTTGGGGGAATCCTACGAGCAGTACTTC. V is TRBV10-1 and J is TRBJ2-7; D tentatively fits TRBD1 or TRBD2 (5 bases each). The CDR3 covers 13 residues. Germline assignment: CDR1 WNHNN and CDR2 SYGVQD (reference sequence). Trimming took off 5 bases at V and 1 base at J, with 9 bases between the two ends.